One sample yielded the 27 T cell receptor beta chains listed below, sequenced in a study of regulatory T cells in long-lasting Graves disease. Specified time point: persistent/refractory GD, antithyroid drugs over 5 years with positive TRAb. PBMC-extracted RNA yielded the TCR library. Sequencing libraries for TCR beta were prepared with iRepertoire HTBI primers and Arm-PCR of CDR3 regions. Each CDR3 protein gets one entry after TCRdb re-called the multiplex PCR reads with MiXCR. Seen here are 350,000 to 450,000 distinct CDR3 sequences, around 20% observed once, and the top ten hold roughly an eighth. Sample: peripheral blood mononuclear cells (PBMCs), taken when the disease was refractory, from a patient treated with antithyroid drugs. These receptors all stem from a female donor with Graves disease.

The rearrangement joins TRBV28 to TRBJ1-2, with D tentatively TRBD1 (5 bases). The V gene lost 1 base and the J gene lost 4 bases, with 13 bases spanning the gap. The CDR3 has 15 amino acids. Germline V lookup: CDR1 MDHEN, CDR2 SYDVKM. The CDR3, as DNA: TGTGCCAGCAGTTTATTGGGGGGTACGGGCTATGGCTACACCTTC. It codes for CASSLLGGTGYGYTF.

This clonotype was seen ten or more times. The rearrangement links TRBV11-2 to TRBJ2-5; D not resolved. This CDR3 is built from 13 residues. V lost 1 base, J lost 5 bases, and 8 bases lay in between. CDR1 is SGHAT, CDR2 FQNNGV, per germline. The CDR3 protein is CASSLGVGETQYF. In DNA form, the CDR3 reads TGTGCCAGCAGCTTAGGGGTCGGGGAGACCCAGTACTTC.

CDR3 sequence: CASSQAGRRDYGYTF. Here the CDR3 DNA reads TGTGCCAGCAGCCAAGCTGGCAGGAGGGACTATGGCTACACCTTC. J is TRBJ1-2 and V is TRBV3-1; unclear D gene. CDR1 is LGHDT and CDR2 is YNNKEL in the germline V gene (reference sequence). V lost 1 base to trimming and J lost 3 bases, with 12 bases between them. This CDR3 region has 15 residues.

This clonotype was detected only a few times. The chain carries TRBV2 and TRBJ2-5; 12 nucleotides match TRBD1. V shed 4 bases, J shed 4 bases, and the junction held 4 bases outside the gene matches. The CDR3 is 15 residues long. The germline CDR1 and CDR2 sequences are SNHLY and FYNNEI. CDR3 nucleotides: TGTGCCAGCAGTGGGGACAGGGGGCAGCGAGAGACCCAGTACTTC. Its translation: CASSGDRGQRETQYF.

This clonotype was counted at least ten times. The V and J genes are TRBV7-2 and TRBJ2-2, with D possibly TRBD1 on 6 matching bases. V gave up 2 bases and J gave up 5 bases, with 12 bases separating them. The germline V gene has CDR1 SGHTA and CDR2 FQGNSA. CDR3 length: 15 amino acids. The CDR3 sequence: CASSLTWQGTGELFF. In nucleotides, the CDR3 is TGTGCCAGCAGCTTAACTTGGCAGGGGACCGGGGAGCTGTTTTTT.

J is TRBJ2-5 and V is TRBV12-3 or TRBV12-4, with a possible D match to TRBD1 (5 bases). The last part of the DNA fits TRBJ2-1 better; the J call may be wrong. The CDR3 runs to 13 residues. In DNA form, the CDR3 reads TGTGCCAGCAGTTTCGGACCCAGGGTTGAGCAGTTCTTC. This gives the protein CASSFGPRVEQFF.

J is TRBJ2-7 and V is TRBV5-1; TRBD2 matches 7 bases. The V gene's germline CDR1 is SGHRS and CDR2 YFSETQ. V lost 0 bases and J lost 6; bases outside the gene matches: 9. This CDR3 contains 15 residues. In DNA form, the CDR3 reads TGCGCCAGCAGCTTGGAGGGCGGGAGTGGCCTCGAGCAGTACTTC. Protein: CASSLEGGSGLEQYF.

This clonotype was found many times. One end of the junction varies from germline; a read error may be responsible. The V gene is TRBV15, the J gene TRBJ1-4; D might be TRBD1 (5 bases). The CDR3 runs 14 residues. Germline V gene data show CDR1 as LNHNV and CDR2 as YYDKDF (reference sequence). CDR3 amino acids: CATSRDQGGAPSVF. CDR3 DNA: TGTGCCACCAGCAGAGATCAGGGAGGGGCCCCCTCCGTTTTT.

The chain links TRBV24-1 to TRBJ1-2; D is uncertain. Trimming took 4 bases from V and 5 from J, leaving 16 bases between them. The CDR3 has 15 residues. Germline values: CDR1 KGHDR, CDR2 SFDVKD. For the CDR3, the DNA is TGTGCCACCAGTGACGTCCGGGCAGACCTATATGGCTACACCTTC. Translated, it gives CATSDVRADLYGYTF.

There are many counts of this clonotype. The rearrangement joins TRBV28 to TRBJ2-7; tentative D call: TRBD1 (5 bases). Germline V gene sequence: CDR1 MDHEN, CDR2 SYDVKM. There are 16 residues in the CDR3. V lost 6 bases, J lost 0 bases, and 18 bases lay in between. CDR3 sequence: CASSPTDSTSSYEQYF. CDR3 in DNA: TGTGCCAGCAGCCCAACTGACAGTACCAGCTCCTACGAGCAGTACTTC.

This clonotype was found many times. V usage is TRBV11-2 and J usage is TRBJ2-5; TRBD1 might be the D (5 bases). The CDR3 has 16 residues. The V end was cut by 3 bases, the J end by 1 base, with 15 bases between. CDR1 and CDR2 (germline): SGHAT, FQNNGV. The CDR3 region is CASSFNPRQSQETQYF. Written as DNA, the CDR3 is TGTGCCAGCAGCTTCAACCCCAGACAGTCCCAAGAGACCCAGTACTTC.

Ten or more counts support this clonotype. V is TRBV28 and J is TRBJ1-2; D is uncertain. The CDR3 is 14 amino acids. V lost 2 bases, J lost 4 bases, and 11 bases lay in between. Germline V lookup: CDR1 MDHEN, CDR2 SYDVKM. Written as DNA, the CDR3 is TGTGCCAGCAGTTTACCAGAGCTAATCTATGGCTACACCTTC. Translating gives CASSLPELIYGYTF.

This clonotype was detected ten times or more. The J gene is TRBJ2-6, the V gene TRBV28; D ambiguous. The ends were cut back, 7 bases at V and 1 base at J, with 5 bases in the middle. This CDR3 contains 13 residues. CDR1 is MDHEN and CDR2 is SYDVKM in the germline V gene. This CDR3 is CASKLSGANVLTF. The DNA of the CDR3 is TGTGCCAGCAAACTGTCTGGGGCCAACGTCCTGACTTTC.

As to this clonotype: This may be a read error, as it is one base from a much larger clone. J is TRBJ1-1 and V is TRBV2; D is perhaps TRBD1 (5 bases). V was shortened by 6 bases and J by 2 bases, with 7 bases between the two germline ends. Looked up from germline, CDR1 is SNHLY and CDR2 is FYNNEI. The CDR3 extends over 12 amino acids. The CDR3 DNA sequence: TGTGCCAGCAGACAGGTTAACACTGAAGCTTTCTTT. Its protein product is CASRQVNTEAFF.

This clonotype was seen ten or more times. This CDR3 reads CASSHTTAEAFF. CDR3 DNA sequence: TGTGCCAGCAGCCACACGACAGCTGAAGCTTTCTTT. This chain links TRBV7-9 with TRBJ1-1; a weak D match, TRBD1 (5 bases). This CDR3 contains 12 residues. Trimming stripped 5 bases from V and 6 bases from J, with 10 bases between. Germline V gene data show CDR1 as SEHNR and CDR2 as FQNEAQ (reference sequence).

This chain joins TRBV7-9 and TRBJ2-7, with TRBD2 matching over 10 bases. Germline values: CDR1 SEHNR, CDR2 FQNEAQ (reference sequence). The V segment lost 5 bases and the J segment 2 bases; nucleotides outside the gene matches: 12. This CDR3 has 17 residues. The CDR3 sequence: CASSITTSGIDTYEQYF. The CDR3, as DNA: TGTGCCAGCAGCATCACAACTAGCGGGATCGACACCTACGAGCAGTACTTC.

V gene TRBV7-8 combines with J gene TRBJ2-5; D gene uncertain. The germline V gene has CDR1 SGHVS and CDR2 FQNEAQ. V was pared by 1 base and J by 6 bases, with 15 bases between. The CDR3 contains 15 residues. The CDR3 is CASSLGLLRSKTQYF. The CDR3 DNA is TGTGCCAGCAGCTTAGGTCTACTGCGCTCCAAGACCCAGTACTTC.

As concerns this clonotype: A much larger clone sits a single nucleotide away, making a read error possible. This is likely a read error, given that the CDR3 carries no conserved phenylalanine or tryptophan at its end. This chain joins TRBV10-3 and TRBJ2-7; 9 bases line up with TRBD1. The CDR3 runs to 15 residues. With 3 bases clipped from V and 5 bases from J, the junction kept 8 bases outside the gene matches. Germline assignment: CDR1 ENHRY and CDR2 SYGVKD. CDR3 DNA: TGTGCCATCAGTGAAGCCGGACAGGGGCCCGACGAGCAGTACCTC. It codes for CAISEAGQGPDEQYL.

This clonotype was seen at least ten times. The chain carries TRBV20-1 and TRBJ1-4; 9 nucleotides line up with TRBD1. Germline V gene lookup returns CDR1 DFQATT and CDR2 SNEGSKA (reference sequence). This CDR3 has 15 amino acids. J was trimmed by 7 bases and V by 2 bases; bases with no gene match: 8. The CDR3 sequence is CSARPTGGRGEKLFF. CDR3 nucleotide sequence: TGCAGTGCTAGACCTACAGGGGGCCGAGGTGAAAAACTGTTTTTT.

The chain carries TRBV12-3 or TRBV12-4 and TRBJ2-4; D may correspond to TRBD1 or TRBD2 (5 bases each). Trimming took off 1 base at V and 0 bases at J, with 10 bases between the two ends. The CDR3 has 16 amino acids. The DNA for the CDR3 is TGTGCCAGCAGTTTAGGAGGGGTCATAGCCAAAAACATTCAGTACTTC. Translation gives CASSLGGVIAKNIQYF.

This clonotype was picked up many times. The chain couples TRBV10-3 to TRBJ2-7; D perhaps matches TRBD2 (5 bases). The CDR3 consists of 14 residues. V lost 6 bases and J lost 0, with 12 bases in between. Per germline, CDR1 ENHRY and CDR2 SYGVKD. The CDR3 loop reads CAIRPAGPSYEQYF. The CDR3 bases are TGTGCCATCAGACCGGCGGGTCCCTCCTACGAGCAGTACTTC.

The table lists this clonotype with many counts. This chain links TRBV12-3 or TRBV12-4 with TRBJ2-7, with D perhaps matching TRBD1 (6 bases). The V gene lost 3 bases and the J gene lost 3 bases, with 15 bases spanning the gap. The CDR3 sequence is 15 residues long. The CDR3 is CASSFRDKGNYEQYF. DNA of the CDR3: TGTGCCAGCAGTTTCCGGGACAAGGGGAACTACGAGCAGTACTTC.

This clonotype has just one count. This chain uses TRBV7-3 with TRBJ2-1; no definite D call. The V end lost 5 bases, the J end lost 0 bases, and 8 bases lay between the germline ends. The CDR3 spans 14 residues. Germline assignment: CDR1 SGHTA and CDR2 FQGTGA. CDR3 protein: CASSLEDSYNEQFF. CDR3 in DNA: TGTGCCAGCAGCCTAGAGGACTCCTACAATGAGCAGTTCTTC.

The J gene is TRBJ2-5, the V gene TRBV7-9; TRBD2 matches 7 bases. V lost 5 bases and J lost 2; bases outside the gene matches: 14. CDR1 is SEHNR, CDR2 FQNEAQ, per germline (reference sequence). There are 17 residues in the CDR3. CDR3 in DNA: TGTGCCAGCAGCCTCGGGGGGTTGAAGCGGGATCAAGAGACCCAGTACTTC. Encoded protein: CASSLGGLKRDQETQYF.

This clonotype was counted at least ten times. CDR3 in amino acids: CASSFRGAPSNQPQHF. The CDR3 DNA reads as TGTGCCAGCAGTTTCCGGGGTGCCCCTAGCAATCAGCCCCAGCATTTT. V and J are TRBV28 and TRBJ1-5, with D unresolved. V was clipped by 3 bases and J by 0 bases, with 12 bases between them. The CDR3 runs to 16 residues. Looked up from germline, CDR1 is MDHEN and CDR2 is SYDVKM.

This clonotype was recorded at least ten times. This chain links TRBV5-1 with TRBJ2-2; 8 bases match TRBD2. The V gene end was trimmed by 5 bases and the J gene end by 4 bases; junction bases not matched to a gene: 4. CDR3 length: 14 amino acids. Looked up from germline, CDR1 is SGHRS and CDR2 is YFSETQ. CDR3 DNA sequence: TGCGCCAGCAGTACCAGCGGGAGCACCGGGGAGCTGTTTTTT. It codes for CASSTSGSTGELFF.

In its sample, this clonotype was seen many times. This chain connects TRBV24-1 to TRBJ1-4; no clear D. V lost 5 bases and J 8 bases, leaving 14 bases between the germline ends. This CDR3 is built from 14 residues. From germline, CDR1 is KGHDR and CDR2 SFDVKD. The CDR3 reads CATSAADYGEKLFF. Written as DNA, the CDR3 is TGTGCCACCAGTGCAGCGGATTACGGGGAAAAACTGTTTTTT.